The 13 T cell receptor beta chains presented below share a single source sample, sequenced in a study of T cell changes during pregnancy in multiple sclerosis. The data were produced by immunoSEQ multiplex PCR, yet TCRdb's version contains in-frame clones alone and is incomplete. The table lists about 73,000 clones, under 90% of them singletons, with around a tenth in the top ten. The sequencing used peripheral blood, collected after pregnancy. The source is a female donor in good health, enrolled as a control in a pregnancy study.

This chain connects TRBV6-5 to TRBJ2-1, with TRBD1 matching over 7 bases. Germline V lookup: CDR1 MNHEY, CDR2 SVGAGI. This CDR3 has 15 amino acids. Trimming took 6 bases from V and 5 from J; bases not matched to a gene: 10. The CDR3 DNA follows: TGTGCCAGCAGCCAGACAGGGATGAGTAACAATGAGCAGTTCTTC. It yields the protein CASSQTGMSNNEQFF.

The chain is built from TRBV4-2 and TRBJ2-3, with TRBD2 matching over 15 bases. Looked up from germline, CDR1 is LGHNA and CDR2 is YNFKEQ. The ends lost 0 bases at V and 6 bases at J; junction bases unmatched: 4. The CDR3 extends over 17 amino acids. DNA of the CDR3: TGTGCCAGCAGCCAAGAACGGACTAGCGGGAGGGCCGATACGCAGTATTTT. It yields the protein CASSQERTSGRADTQYF.

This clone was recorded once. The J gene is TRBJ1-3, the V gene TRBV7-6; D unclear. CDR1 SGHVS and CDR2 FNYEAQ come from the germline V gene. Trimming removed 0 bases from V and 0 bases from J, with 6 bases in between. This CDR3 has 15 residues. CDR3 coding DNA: TGTGCCAGCAGCTTAGCGTACGGCTCTGGAAACACCATATATTTT. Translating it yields CASSLAYGSGNTIYF.

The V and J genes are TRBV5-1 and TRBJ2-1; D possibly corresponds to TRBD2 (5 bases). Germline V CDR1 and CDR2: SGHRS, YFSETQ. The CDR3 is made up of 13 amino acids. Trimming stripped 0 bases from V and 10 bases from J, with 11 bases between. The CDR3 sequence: CASSLGGSGEQFF. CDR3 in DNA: TGCGCCAGCAGCTTGGGGGGTTCGGGAGAGCAGTTCTTC.

Written as DNA, the CDR3 is TGTGCCTGGGCTCTACAAACAGGGAAACAGTACTTC. This codes for CAWALQTGKQYF. The V and J genes are TRBV30 and TRBJ2-7, with D possibly matching TRBD1 (6 bases). From germline, CDR1 is GTSNPN and CDR2 SVGIG (reference sequence). V gave up 5 bases and J gave up 10 bases, with 18 bases separating them. This CDR3 is built from 12 residues.

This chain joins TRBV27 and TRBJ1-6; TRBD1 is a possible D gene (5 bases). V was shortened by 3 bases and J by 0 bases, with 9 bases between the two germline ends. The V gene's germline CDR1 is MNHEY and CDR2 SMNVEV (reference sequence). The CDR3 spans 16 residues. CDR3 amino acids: CASSLQGSSYNSPLHF. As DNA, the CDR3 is TGTGCCAGCAGTTTGCAGGGCAGCTCCTATAATTCACCCCTCCACTTT.

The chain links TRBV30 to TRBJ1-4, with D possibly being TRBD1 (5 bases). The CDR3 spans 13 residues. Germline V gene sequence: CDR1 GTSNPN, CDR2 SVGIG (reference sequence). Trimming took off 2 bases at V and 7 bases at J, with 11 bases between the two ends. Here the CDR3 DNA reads TGTGCCTGGAGTACCAGGGAAGGTGAAAAACTGTTTTTT. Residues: CAWSTREGEKLFF.

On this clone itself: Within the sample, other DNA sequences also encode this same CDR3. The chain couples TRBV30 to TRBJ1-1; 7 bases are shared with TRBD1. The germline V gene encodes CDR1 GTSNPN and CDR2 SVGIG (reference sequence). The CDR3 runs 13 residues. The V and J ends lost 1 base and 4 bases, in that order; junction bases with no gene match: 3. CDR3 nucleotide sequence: TGTGCCTGGAGTGGACAGGGCGGCACTGAAGCTTTCTTT. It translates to CAWSGQGGTEAFF.

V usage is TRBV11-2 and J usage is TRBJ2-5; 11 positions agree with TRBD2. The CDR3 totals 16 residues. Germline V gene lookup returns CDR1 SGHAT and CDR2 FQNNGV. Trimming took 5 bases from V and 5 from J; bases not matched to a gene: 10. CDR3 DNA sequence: TGTGCCAGCAGCCATCTAGCGGGAGGTTTGGGCGAGACCCAGTACTTC. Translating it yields CASSHLAGGLGETQYF.

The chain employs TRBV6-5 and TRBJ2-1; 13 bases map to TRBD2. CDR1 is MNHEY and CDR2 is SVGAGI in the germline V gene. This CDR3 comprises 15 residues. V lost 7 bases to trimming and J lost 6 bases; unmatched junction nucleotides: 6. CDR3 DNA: TGTGCCAGCATGGGACTAGCGGGGTATGGCAATGAGCAGTTCTTC. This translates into CASMGLAGYGNEQFF.

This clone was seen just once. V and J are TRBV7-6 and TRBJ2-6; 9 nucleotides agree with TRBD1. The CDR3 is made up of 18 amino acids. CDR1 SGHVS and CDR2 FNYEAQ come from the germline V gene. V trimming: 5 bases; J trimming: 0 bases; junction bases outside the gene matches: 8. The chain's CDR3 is CASSLGGTGFSGANVLTF. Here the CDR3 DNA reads TGTGCCAGCAGCCTCGGGGGGACAGGGTTCTCTGGGGCCAACGTCCTGACTTTC.

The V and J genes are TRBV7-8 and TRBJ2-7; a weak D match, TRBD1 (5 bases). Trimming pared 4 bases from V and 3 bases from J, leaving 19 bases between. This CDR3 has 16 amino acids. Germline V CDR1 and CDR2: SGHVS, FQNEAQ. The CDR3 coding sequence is TGTGCCAGCAGCTCTACCCCGGAACAGGCATACTACGAGCAGTACTTC. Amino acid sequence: CASSSTPEQAYYEQYF.

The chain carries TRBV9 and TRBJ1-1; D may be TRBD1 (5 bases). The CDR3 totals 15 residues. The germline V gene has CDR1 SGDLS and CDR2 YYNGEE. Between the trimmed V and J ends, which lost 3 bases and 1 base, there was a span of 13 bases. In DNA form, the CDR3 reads TGTGCCAGCAGCGCAAAGGGGCTGGGGAACACTGAAGCTTTCTTT. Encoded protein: CASSAKGLGNTEAFF. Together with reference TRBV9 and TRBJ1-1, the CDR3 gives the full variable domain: DSGVTQTPKHLITATGQRVTLRCSPRSGDLSVYWYQQSLDQGLQFLIQYYNGEERAKGNILERFSAQQFPDLHSELNLSSLELGDSALYFCASSAKGLGNTEAFFGQGTRLTVV.